A selection of T cell receptor beta chains follows, all from one sample in a study of a mutant IDH1 vaccine in newly diagnosed glioma. The repertoire was sequenced with immunoSEQ multiplex PCR; TCRdb's copy has only in-frame clones and lacks some. The top ten clones hold approximately 7.6% of a sample with 85,000 to 100,000 clones, about four fifths of them seen once. This specimen was PBMCs, taken from a glioma patient treated with radiotherapy, temozolomide or both. The receptors here all came from a man aged 35-49 years with glioma. The CDR3 runs from the conserved cysteine through the conserved F or W. A D gene is named only where the DNA matches it firmly. Expanded clones are given a class, and other clones once, few, many or no size at all.

DNA	CDR3	V	J	size	D	length
TGTGCCAGCAGCTCCACAGGGGAGCCAGCTCTCTTC	CASSSTGEPALF	TRBV7-2	TRBJ2-4	once	TRBD1	12
TGTGCCAGCAGCTTATGGCAGGGGGACTATGGCTACACCTTC	CASSLWQGDYGYTF	TRBV7-6	TRBJ1-2	NA	TRBD1	14
TGTGCCACTAACACTGGGGGCCTCAAGCCCCAGCATTTT	CATNTGGLKPQHF	TRBV6-6	TRBJ1-5	few	NA	13
TGTGCCAGCTCACCGGACAACTACGAGCAGTACTTC	CASSPDNYEQYF	TRBV18	TRBJ2-7	NA	NA	12
TGTGCCAGTAGCAGTTGGACTAGCGACTTCTCCTACGAGCAGTACTTC	CASSSWTSDFSYEQYF	TRBV19	TRBJ2-7	NA	TRBD2	16
TGTGCCAGCAGCTGGACGGCGGGGAGTTCTAATGAGCAGTTCTTC	CASSWTAGSSNEQFF	TRBV5-5	TRBJ2-1	NA	NA	15
TGCGCCAGCAGCCAGGACAGGAGAATGAACACTGAAGCTTTCTTT	CASSQDRRMNTEAFF	TRBV4-3	TRBJ1-1	NA	TRBD1	15
TGTGCCAGCAGCAAAGGAGGGACAGGGGAAGAGACCCAGTACTTC	CASSKGGTGEETQYF	TRBV21-1	TRBJ2-5	NA	NA	15
TGCAGCGTTGCCCCCCTCTCCGGGTACACAGATACGCAGTATTTT	CSVAPLSGYTDTQYF	TRBV29-1	TRBJ2-3	NA	NA	15
TGTGCCAGCAGGGCAGCTATGAACACTGAAGCTTTCTTT	CASRAAMNTEAFF	TRBV6-5	TRBJ1-1	few	NA	13
TGTGCCTGGAGCCCGAACATACACCCAGGCTATGGCTACACCTTC	CAWSPNIHPGYGYTF	TRBV30	TRBJ1-2	NA	NA	15
TGTGCCAGTAGTATTATGGCTGCGAAGAGCACAGATACGCAGTATTTT	CASSIMAAKSTDTQYF	TRBV19	TRBJ2-3	NA	NA	16
TGTGCCAGCAGCCTAACTAGCGGACCTAACAATGAGCAGTTCTTC	CASSLTSGPNNEQFF	TRBV6-6	TRBJ2-1	NA	TRBD2	15
TGCGCCAGCAGCTCGGGGGGCAATCAGCCCCAGCATTTT	CASSSGGNQPQHF	TRBV5-1	TRBJ1-5	NA	NA	13
TGTGCCAGCAGCGGAAGACGGGGAGAGACCCAGTACTTC	CASSGRRGETQYF	TRBV5-4	TRBJ2-5	NA	NA	13
TGTGCCAGCAGTTTCGGACTAGCGAGTTACGAGCAGTACTTC	CASSFGLASYEQYF	TRBV27	TRBJ2-7	NA	TRBD2	14
TGCGCCAGCAGCTTGGGTCGGCTATTCACAGATACGCAGTATTTT	CASSLGRLFTDTQYF	TRBV5-1	TRBJ2-3	NA	NA	15
TGTGCCAGTAGTCCCGGGGGGACAGCCGGGGAGACCCAGTACTTC	CASSPGGTAGETQYF	TRBV19	TRBJ2-5	NA	NA	15
TGCGCCAGCAGCGGGGGGACGGCTCCTTTGGGCGAGCAGTACTTC	CASSGGTAPLGEQYF	TRBV5-1	TRBJ2-7	once	NA	15
TGTGCCAGCAGCTTACAAAACACGGCCTTATATGGCTACACCTTC	CASSLQNTALYGYTF	TRBV16	TRBJ1-2	NA	NA	15
TGTGCCAGCAGCGACCGGGAGGGGCTGGGCCACGAGCAGTACTTC	CASSDREGLGHEQYF	TRBV7-9	TRBJ2-7	NA	TRBD2	15
TGTGCCATCAGCCGGACAGGGGGCTCCTACGAGCAGTACTTC	CAISRTGGSYEQYF	TRBV10-3	TRBJ2-7	NA	TRBD1	14
TGTGCCAGCAGCCCCTGGGGCTCAGGCTACGAGCAGTACTTC	CASSPWGSGYEQYF	TRBV9	TRBJ2-7	once	NA	14
TGCGCCAGCAGTGAGGATCTTGGGGATGAAAAACTGTTTTTT	CASSEDLGDEKLFF	TRBV5-1	TRBJ1-4	NA	NA	14
TGTGCCAGCAGAGGAGCGGACACCGATTGGAAGTTCTTC	CASRGADTDWKFF	TRBV2	TRBJ2-1	NA	NA	13
TGTGCCAGCAGACCCGGGGGCAACGGTCAGCCCCAGCATTTT	CASRPGGNGQPQHF	TRBV6-5	TRBJ1-5	few	NA	14
TGTGCCAGCAGCAATCCTAGCACAGATACGCAGTATTTT	CASSNPSTDTQYF	TRBV27	TRBJ2-3	NA	NA	13
TGTGCCAGCAGCGAACAGGGGGCGCCGAACACCGGGGAGCTGTTTTTT	CASSEQGAPNTGELFF	TRBV5-6	TRBJ2-2	NA	TRBD1	16
TGTGCCAGTAGTAGACGACAGGGGGGCGACTCCTATGGCTACACCTTC	CASSRRQGGDSYGYTF	TRBV19	TRBJ1-2	few	TRBD1	16
TGTGCCAGCAGCTTGCGGGACAGACGATACAATGAGCAGTTCTTC	CASSLRDRRYNEQFF	TRBV5-4	TRBJ2-1	NA	TRBD1	15
TGCAGCGTTGGGGAGGGGGCGCATCGGCCCCGCGAGCAGTACTTC	CSVGEGAHRPREQYF	TRBV29-1	TRBJ2-7	NA	NA	15
TGTGCCAGTACTTTACAGGGGCAGCCCCAGCATTTT	CASTLQGQPQHF	TRBV19	TRBJ1-5	few	TRBD1	12
TGTGCCAGCAGCCGGCCGGGGATTAATGAAAAACTGTTTTTT	CASSRPGINEKLFF	TRBV16	TRBJ1-4	NA	NA	14
TGTGCCAGCAGCAAAGCAAACCAGTCTGATTCGAACACTGAAGCTTTCTTT	CASSKANQSDSNTEAFF	TRBV21-1	TRBJ1-1	NA	NA	17
TGTGCCAGCTCACGAGGCAGGGGTTCATCAGAGACCCAGTACTTC	CASSRGRGSSETQYF	TRBV18	TRBJ2-5	NA	NA	15
TGTGCCAGCAGTTTAAGGCTTGGCGAGACCCAGTACTTC	CASSLRLGETQYF	TRBV27	TRBJ2-5	once	NA	13
TGCGCCAGCAGCCCGCGACTAGCGGGAGAAGGGGAGACCCAGTACTTC	CASSPRLAGEGETQYF	TRBV4-3	TRBJ2-5	few	TRBD2	16
TGTGCCAGTAGTAGGGCGTTTGGGACTGAAGCTTTCTTT	CASSRAFGTEAFF	TRBV19	TRBJ1-1	NA	NA	13
TGTGCCAGCAGTACCCGGACAGGGGGTGGGAATCAGCCCCAGCATTTT	CASSTRTGGGNQPQHF	TRBV28	TRBJ1-5	NA	TRBD1	16
TGTGCCAGCAGCTCAGGAGGGACAGGGGGCTACAATGAGCAGTTCTTC	CASSSGGTGGYNEQFF	TRBV5-5	TRBJ2-1	NA	TRBD1	16
TGTGCTATCGGGGCGCAGCACGATACGCAGTATTTT	CAIGAQHDTQYF	TRBV7-9	TRBJ2-3	NA	NA	12
TGTGCTAGTGGTTTGGTACGGACAGATACGCAGTATTTT	CASGLVRTDTQYF	TRBV12-5	TRBJ2-3	NA	NA	13
TGTGCCATCAGTGAGAGACAGGGAACTAATGAAAAACTGTTTTTT	CAISERQGTNEKLFF	TRBV10-3	TRBJ1-4	once	TRBD1	15
TGCAGCGTTGCACACGTCTCCGAGCAGTACTTC	CSVAHVSEQYF	TRBV29-1	TRBJ2-7	NA	NA	11
TGTGCCAGCAGCTTAACAGGGAACTCCTACGAGCAGTACTTC	CASSLTGNSYEQYF	TRBV7-9	TRBJ2-7	few	NA	14
TGCGCCAGCAGCGATACGACAGGGGCCTACGAGCAGTACTTC	CASSDTTGAYEQYF	TRBV5-1	TRBJ2-7	NA	TRBD1	14
TGTGCCAGCAGCTCCCAAGGGACAGGAGATGGCTACACCTTC	CASSSQGTGDGYTF	TRBV11-2	TRBJ1-2	NA	TRBD1	14
TGTGCCAGCAGCTTTGAGAGCTCTGGAAACACCATATATTTT	CASSFESSGNTIYF	TRBV7-8	TRBJ1-3	few	NA	14
TGTGCCAGCAGCTTCGGGACAGTTGCAACTAATGAAAAACTGTTTTTT	CASSFGTVATNEKLFF	TRBV5-8	TRBJ1-4	NA	TRBD1	16
TGTGCCAGCAGCAGGGACTCGGAGGGAGATACGCAGTATTTT	CASSRDSEGDTQYF	TRBV5-5	TRBJ2-3	NA	NA	14